This T cell receptor beta chain originates from a study of human thymus T cells (dated by TCRdb to about 2020). Some background on the complete study: TCR alpha and beta repertoires from seven to nine infant thymus samples and four related peripheral blood samples were characterized in the study. Donor ages ranging from roughly 7 to 250 days were recorded, and more than five male and a couple of female infants were included in the cohort. Here is what the overall study found, with its caveats: Thymus samples yielded on average approximately 840,000 unique TCRB clonotypes, compared with 75,000 to 85,000 from blood samples. Both the thymic and the peripheral blood repertoires appeared to show biased V and J gene segment usage. The related research reported highly overlapping thymic TCR repertoires among unrelated individuals.

Using the immunoSEQ multiplex PCR assay, the TCRB and TCRAD loci were amplified from a standardized quantity of quality-controlled genomic DNA. The V(D)J region was spanned by amplicons of a length sufficient to cover the CDR3 and to identify V and J genes. Amplicon sequencing was performed on an Illumina platform through the commercial immunoSEQ service. The authors' pipeline ran thus. Primer bias and sequencing errors were corrected using previously described methods, and TCRAD and TCRB definitions followed the IMGT database. immunoSEQ Analyzer 3.0 and VDJTools were used for repertoire analysis, which covered basic statistics, V/J segment usage, diversity estimates, rarefaction and pairwise overlap. Chao1, ChaoE, Efron-Thisted, Shannon and inverse Simpson indices were used to estimate diversity, which was also estimated on datasets down-sampled to the smallest sample. Repertoire overlap was assessed by strict matching of CDR3 nucleotide sequence, V gene and J gene, and clustering was done by Jaccard-based multidimensional scaling. TCRdb took over this immuneACCESS table, retaining in-frame rearrangements with V and J assigned. Such tables are incomplete; in checked studies, under half of the missing clones stem from an unresolved V gene, and the remainder is unexplained. That table gives V, J and clone size, and the DNA gave D and trimming. Present in this sample are 65,000 to 90,000 clones, about 95% of which were seen just once. 0.03% to 0.035% of the sample is in the top ten clones.

Thymus tissue was obtained as surgical resects removed during corrective cardiac surgery. Donors were immunologically healthy infants undergoing open corrective cardiac surgery for congenital heart defects in Finland. Thymocytes were released mechanically from tissue and stored at -70 °C as pellets of about 9.5-32 million cells. A QIAsymphony instrument was used to extract genomic DNA from frozen cell pellets. As for this clone: Its antigen remains undetermined. Per-base quality was not reported, and no clone a single base away is much larger than it.

Trimming takes 2 bases from V and 5 bases from J, and the germline ends sit 22 bases apart. Reading from cysteine to phenylalanine, the CDR3 counts 17 amino acids. Only the CDR3 part of the read is kept: 51 bases, read in frame from the first base. Taken from the germline V gene (reference sequence), the CDR1 and CDR2 loops are SEHNR and FQNEAQ. The chain uses TRBV7-9 and TRBJ2-7; the D gene may be TRBD1 or TRBD2, since each aligns over 5 bases. Sequenced material: thymus tissue. This sequence was found in a girl under three years old with a congenital heart defect but otherwise immunologically healthy. The encoded CDR3 is CASSLTPGARGEDEQYF. The DNA is TGTGCCAGCAGCTTAACGCCCGGCGCGAGGGGCGAGGACGAGCAGTACTTC.